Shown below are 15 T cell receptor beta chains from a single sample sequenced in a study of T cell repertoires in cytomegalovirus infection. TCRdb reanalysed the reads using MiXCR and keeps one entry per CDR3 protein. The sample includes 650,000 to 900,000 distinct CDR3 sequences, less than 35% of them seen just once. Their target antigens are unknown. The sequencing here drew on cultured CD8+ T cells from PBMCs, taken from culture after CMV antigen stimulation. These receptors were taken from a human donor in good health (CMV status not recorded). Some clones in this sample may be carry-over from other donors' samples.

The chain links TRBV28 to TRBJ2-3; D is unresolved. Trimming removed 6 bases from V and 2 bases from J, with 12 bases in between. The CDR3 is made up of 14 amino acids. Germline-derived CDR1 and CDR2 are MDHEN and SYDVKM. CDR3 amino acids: CASSPRIITDTQYF. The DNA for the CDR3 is TGTGCCAGCAGCCCTAGGATTATCACAGATACGCAGTATTTT.

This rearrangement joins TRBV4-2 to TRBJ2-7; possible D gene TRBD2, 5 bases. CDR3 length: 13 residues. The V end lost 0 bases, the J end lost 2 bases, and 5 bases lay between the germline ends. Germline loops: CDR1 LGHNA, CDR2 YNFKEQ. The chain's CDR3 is CASSQETTYEQYF. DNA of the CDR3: TGTGCCAGCAGCCAAGAGACTACCTACGAGCAGTACTTC.

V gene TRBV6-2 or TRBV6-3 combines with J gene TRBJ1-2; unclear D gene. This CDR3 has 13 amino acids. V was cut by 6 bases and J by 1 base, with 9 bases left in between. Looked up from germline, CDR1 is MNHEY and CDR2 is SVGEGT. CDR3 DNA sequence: TGTGCCAGCAGAATACCGGGTAACTATGGCTACACCTTC. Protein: CASRIPGNYGYTF.

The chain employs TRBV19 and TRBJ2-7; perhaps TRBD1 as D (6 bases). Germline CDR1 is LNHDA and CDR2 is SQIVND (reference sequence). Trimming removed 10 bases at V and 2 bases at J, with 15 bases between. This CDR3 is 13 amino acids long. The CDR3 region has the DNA TGTGCCACCCACACTCGACAGGCCTACGAGCAGTACGTC. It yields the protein CATHTRQAYEQYV.

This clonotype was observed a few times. As DNA, the CDR3 is TGTGCCAGCAGTTTACTGGGAACCTACGAGCAGTACTTC. It is translated as CASSLLGTYEQYF. The chain uses TRBV27 and TRBJ2-7; no definite D call. The CDR3 is 13 amino acids. Trimming pared 2 bases from V and 2 bases from J, leaving 7 bases between. CDR1 and CDR2 from the germline V gene are MNHEY and SMNVEV (reference sequence).

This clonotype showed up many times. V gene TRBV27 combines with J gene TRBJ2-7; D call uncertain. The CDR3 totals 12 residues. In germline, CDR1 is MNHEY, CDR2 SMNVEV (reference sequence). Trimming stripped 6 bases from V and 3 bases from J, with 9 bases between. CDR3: CASSLNGYEQYF. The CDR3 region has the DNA TGTGCCAGCAGCTTAAATGGCTACGAGCAGTACTTC.

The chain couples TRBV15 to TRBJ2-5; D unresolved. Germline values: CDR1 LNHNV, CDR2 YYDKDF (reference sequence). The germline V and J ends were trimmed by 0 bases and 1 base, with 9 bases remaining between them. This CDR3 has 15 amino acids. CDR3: CATSRDLSLQETQYF. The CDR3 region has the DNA TGTGCCACCAGCAGAGATTTGAGCCTCCAAGAGACCCAGTACTTC.

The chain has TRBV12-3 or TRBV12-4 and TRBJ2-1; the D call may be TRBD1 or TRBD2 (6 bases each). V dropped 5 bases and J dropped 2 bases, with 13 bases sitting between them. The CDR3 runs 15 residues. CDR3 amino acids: CASSPRGQTYNEQFF. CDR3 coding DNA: TGTGCCAGCAGTCCTCGGGGGCAGACCTACAATGAGCAGTTCTTC.

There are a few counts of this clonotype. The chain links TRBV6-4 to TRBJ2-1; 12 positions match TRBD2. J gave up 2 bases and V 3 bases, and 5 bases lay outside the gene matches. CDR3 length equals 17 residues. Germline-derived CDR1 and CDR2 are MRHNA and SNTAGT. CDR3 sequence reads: CASSETTSGGPYNEQFF. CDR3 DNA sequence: TGTGCCAGCAGTGAAACGACTAGCGGGGGACCCTACAATGAGCAGTTCTTC.

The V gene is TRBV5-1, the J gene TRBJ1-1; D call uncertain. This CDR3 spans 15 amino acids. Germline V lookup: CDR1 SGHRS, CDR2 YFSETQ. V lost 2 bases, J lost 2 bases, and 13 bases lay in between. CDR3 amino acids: CASSFRTAINTEAFF. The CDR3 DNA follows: TGCGCCAGCAGCTTCCGGACGGCCATCAACACTGAAGCTTTCTTT. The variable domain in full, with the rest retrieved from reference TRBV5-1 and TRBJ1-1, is KAGVTQTPRYLIKTRGQQVTLSCSPISGHRSVSWYQQTPGQGLQFLFEYFSETQRNKGNFPGRFSGRQFSNSRSEMNVSTLELGDSALYLCASSFRTAINTEAFFGQGTRLTVV.

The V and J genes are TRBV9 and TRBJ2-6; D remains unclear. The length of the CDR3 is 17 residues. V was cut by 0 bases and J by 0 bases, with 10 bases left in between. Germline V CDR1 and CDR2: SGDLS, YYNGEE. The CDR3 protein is CASSVGHTSSGANVLTF. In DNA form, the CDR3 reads TGTGCCAGCAGCGTAGGACACACCAGCTCTGGGGCCAACGTCCTGACTTTC.

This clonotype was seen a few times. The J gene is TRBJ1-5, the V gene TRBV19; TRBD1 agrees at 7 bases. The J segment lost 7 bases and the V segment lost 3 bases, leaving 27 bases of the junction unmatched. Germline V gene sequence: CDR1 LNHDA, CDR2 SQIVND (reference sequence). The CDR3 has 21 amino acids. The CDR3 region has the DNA TGTGCCAGTAGTATCATCCGGGACAGCGCCGATGTTACGGTATTGGGGCAGCCCCAGCATTTT. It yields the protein CASSIIRDSADVTVLGQPQHF.

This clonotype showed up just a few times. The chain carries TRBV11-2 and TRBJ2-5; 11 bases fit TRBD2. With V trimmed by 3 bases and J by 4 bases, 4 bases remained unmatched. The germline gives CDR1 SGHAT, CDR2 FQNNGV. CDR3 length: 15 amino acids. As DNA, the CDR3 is TGTGCCAGCAGCTTGGGACTAGCGGAGGGAGAGACCCAGTACTTC. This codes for CASSLGLAEGETQYF.

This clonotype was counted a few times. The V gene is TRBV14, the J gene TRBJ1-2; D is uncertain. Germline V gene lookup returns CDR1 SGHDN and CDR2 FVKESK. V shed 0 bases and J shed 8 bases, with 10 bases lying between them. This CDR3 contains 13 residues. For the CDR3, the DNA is TGTGCCAGCAGCCAAGATCGGCGGAGCGGCTACACCTTC. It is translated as CASSQDRRSGYTF.

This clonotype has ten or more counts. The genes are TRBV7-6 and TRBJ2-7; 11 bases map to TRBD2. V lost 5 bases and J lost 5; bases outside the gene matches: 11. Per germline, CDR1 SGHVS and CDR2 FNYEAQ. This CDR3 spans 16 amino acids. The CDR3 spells CASSIILAGGHNEQYF. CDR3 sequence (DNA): TGTGCCAGCAGCATCATTCTAGCGGGGGGCCACAACGAGCAGTACTTC.